The sequence of this T cell receptor (beta chain) was determined in a study of regulatory T cells in long-lasting Graves disease. Whole-study context: Newly diagnosed Graves' patients took antithyroid drugs under 3 months. Regarding the study as a whole: With persistent disease, TRBV28, TRBJ1-2 and TRBJ2-5 were the favored segments.

The time point here: newly diagnosed GD, antithyroid drugs for less than 3 months. Extracted PBMC RNA gave rise to the TCR library. This clonotype was found many times. The antigen is undetermined. Arm-PCR of CDR3 regions with iRepertoire HTBI primers generated TCR beta libraries. TCRdb itself ran the multiplex PCR reads through MiXCR, one entry per CDR3 protein. The repertoire holds around 400,000 distinct CDR3 sequences, with roughly 15% as singletons. CDR1 LNHNV and CDR2 YYDKDF come from the germline V gene (reference sequence). Trimming took 5 bases from V and 1 from J; bases not matched to a gene: 5. The CDR3 covers 15 residues. These data also formed part of another study, on T cells in Graves' hyperthyroidism and ophthalmopathy. As that report states: Graves' hyperthyroidism is called stable when ophthalmopathy does not progress within 18 months. The HTBI primer set drove a first-round RT-PCR of the TCR CDR3.

The chain carries TRBV15 and TRBJ2-7, with 10 positions matching TRBD1. The origin of this receptor is a woman aged 35 to 49 with Graves disease. The sample was peripheral blood mononuclear cells (PBMCs), taken at new diagnosis, from a patient treated with antithyroid drugs. This chain's CDR3 is CATSDRDRGSYEQYF. The CDR3 DNA is TGTGCCACCAGCGACCGGGACAGGGGTTCCTACGAGCAGTACTTC.